This T cell receptor (beta chain) was found in a study of response to subunit inactivated influenza vaccine. General study results and limits: Each seasonal influenza vaccination recruits few new T cells, the authors suggested.

MiXCR, applied by TCRdb to the RT-PCR reads, yields one record per CDR3 protein. The sample lists around 520,000 distinct CDR3 sequences; about an eighth were seen once. CDR1 and CDR2 (germline): DFQATT, SNEGSKA (reference sequence). The CDR3 contains 14 residues. Trimming removed 0 bases from V and 4 bases from J, with 12 bases in between. This clonotype was counted a few times. Antigen specificity is unknown. The receptor was derived from a man aged 45-60 years who received an inactivated influenza vaccine. The sample in question was PBMCs from blood, obtained on the day of vaccination. The chain uses TRBV20-1 and TRBJ1-2, with D possibly TRBD1 on 5 matching bases. The CDR3 DNA reads TGCAGTGCTAGAGATGGGCAGGGAGCCTATGGCTACACCTTC. Protein: CSARDGQGAYGYTF.